This T cell receptor beta chain comes out of a study of blood T cell repertoires in COVID-19. J lost 1 base, V lost 1 base, and 5 bases had no gene match. The V gene's germline CDR1 is SGDLS and CDR2 YYNGEE. This CDR3 has 16 amino acids. The data were produced by immunoSEQ multiplex PCR, yet TCRdb's version contains in-frame clones alone and is incomplete. The sample shows around 700,000 clones, 85% to 90% of them seen only once. J is TRBJ2-3 and V is TRBV9, with TRBD2 matching 8 bases. Sequenced input: peripheral blood. The clonotype originates from a woman under 30 with acute or convalescent COVID-19. CDR3 in amino acids: CASSVSSGLGTDTQYF. In nucleotides, the CDR3 is TGTGCCAGCAGCGTATCTAGCGGGCTGGGCACAGATACGCAGTATTTT.